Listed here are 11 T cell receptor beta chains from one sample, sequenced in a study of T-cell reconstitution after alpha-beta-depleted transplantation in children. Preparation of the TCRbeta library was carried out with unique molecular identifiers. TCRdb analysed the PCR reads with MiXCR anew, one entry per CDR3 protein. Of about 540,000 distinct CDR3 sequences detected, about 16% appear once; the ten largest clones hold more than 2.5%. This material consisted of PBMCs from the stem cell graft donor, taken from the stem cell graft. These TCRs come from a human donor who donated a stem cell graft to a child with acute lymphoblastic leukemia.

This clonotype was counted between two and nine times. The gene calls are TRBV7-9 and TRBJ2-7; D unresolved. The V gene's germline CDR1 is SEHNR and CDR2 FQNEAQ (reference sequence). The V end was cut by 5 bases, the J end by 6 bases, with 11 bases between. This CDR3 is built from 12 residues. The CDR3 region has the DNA TGTGCCAGCAGCGCAGGAAGCGCCGAGCAGTACTTC. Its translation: CASSAGSAEQYF.

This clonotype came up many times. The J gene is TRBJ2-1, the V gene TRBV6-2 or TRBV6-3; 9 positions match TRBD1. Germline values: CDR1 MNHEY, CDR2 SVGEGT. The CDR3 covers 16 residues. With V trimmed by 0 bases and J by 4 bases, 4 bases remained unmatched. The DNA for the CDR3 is TGTGCCAGCAGTTACTCTGGGACAGGGCTTTACAATGAGCAGTTCTTC. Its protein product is CASSYSGTGLYNEQFF.

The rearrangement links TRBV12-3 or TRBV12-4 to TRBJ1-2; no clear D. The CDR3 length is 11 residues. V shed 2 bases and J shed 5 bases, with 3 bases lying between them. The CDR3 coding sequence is TGTGCCAGCAGTTTAAAGTATGGCTACACCTTC. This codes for CASSLKYGYTF.

CDR3 sequence: CASSFTGTSYGYTF. DNA for the CDR3: TGTGCCAGCAGTTTTACGGGGACTAGCTATGGCTACACCTTC. This chain joins TRBV27 and TRBJ1-2; TRBD1 might be the D (5 bases). The germline V gene encodes CDR1 MNHEY and CDR2 SMNVEV (reference sequence). This CDR3 spans 14 amino acids. Trimming removed 3 bases from V and 4 bases from J, with 12 bases in between.

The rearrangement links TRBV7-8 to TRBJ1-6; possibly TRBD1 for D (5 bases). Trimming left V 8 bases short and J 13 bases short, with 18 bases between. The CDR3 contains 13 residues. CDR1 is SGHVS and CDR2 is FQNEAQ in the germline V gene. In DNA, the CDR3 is TGTGCCAGCTGGGCAGGGACCTCCGTCCCCCTCCACTTT. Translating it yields CASWAGTSVPLHF.

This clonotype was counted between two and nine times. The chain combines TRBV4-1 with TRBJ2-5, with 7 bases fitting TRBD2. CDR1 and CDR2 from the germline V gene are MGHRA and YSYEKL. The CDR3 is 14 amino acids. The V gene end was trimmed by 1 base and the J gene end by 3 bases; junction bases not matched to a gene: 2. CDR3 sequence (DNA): TGCGCCAGCAGCCAAGTGGCGGGGGAAGAGACCCAGTACTTC. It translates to CASSQVAGEETQYF.

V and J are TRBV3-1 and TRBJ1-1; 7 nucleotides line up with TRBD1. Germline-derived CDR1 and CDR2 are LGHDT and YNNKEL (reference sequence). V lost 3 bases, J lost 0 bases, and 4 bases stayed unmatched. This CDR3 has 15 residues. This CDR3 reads CASSQGTAMNTEAFF. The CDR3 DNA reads TGTGCCAGCAGCCAGGGGACAGCTATGAACACTGAAGCTTTCTTT.

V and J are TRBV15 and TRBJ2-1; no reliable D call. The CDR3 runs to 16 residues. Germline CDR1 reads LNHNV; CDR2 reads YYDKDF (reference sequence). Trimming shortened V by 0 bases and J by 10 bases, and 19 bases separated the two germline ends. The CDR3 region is CATSREPFYEAREQFF. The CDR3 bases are TGTGCCACCAGCAGAGAGCCTTTTTATGAAGCACGGGAGCAGTTCTTC. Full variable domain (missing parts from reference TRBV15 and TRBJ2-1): DAMVIQNPRYQVTQFGKPVTLSCSQTLNHNVMYWYQQKSSQAPKLLFHYYDKDFNNEADTPDNFQSRRPNTSFCFLDIRSPGLGDTAMYLCATSREPFYEAREQFFGPGTRLTVL.

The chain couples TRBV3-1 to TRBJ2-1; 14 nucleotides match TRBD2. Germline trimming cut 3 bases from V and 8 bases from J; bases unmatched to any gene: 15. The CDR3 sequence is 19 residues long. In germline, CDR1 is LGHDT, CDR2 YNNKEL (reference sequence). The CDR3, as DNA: TGTGCCAGCAGCCAGGGACTAGCGGGAGCTAGGGGGCGGGTAGATGAGCAGTTCTTC. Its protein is CASSQGLAGARGRVDEQFF.

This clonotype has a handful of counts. CDR3 amino acids: CASSLGIQGRYEQYF. Written as DNA, the CDR3 is TGTGCCAGCAGCTTGGGGATACAGGGCCGCTACGAGCAGTACTTC. The chain joins TRBV5-6 to TRBJ2-7; perhaps TRBD1 as D (6 bases). V lost 0 bases and J 3 bases, leaving 13 bases between the germline ends. The CDR3 contains 15 residues. Germline loops: CDR1 SGHDT, CDR2 YYEEEE. Based on the CDR3 plus reference TRBV5-6 and TRBJ2-7, the full variable domain is DAGVTQSPTHLIKTRGQQVTLRCSPKSGHDTVSWYQQALGQGPQFIFQYYEEEERQRGNFPDRFSGHQFPNYSSELNVNALLLGDSALYLCASSLGIQGRYEQYFGPGTRLTVT.

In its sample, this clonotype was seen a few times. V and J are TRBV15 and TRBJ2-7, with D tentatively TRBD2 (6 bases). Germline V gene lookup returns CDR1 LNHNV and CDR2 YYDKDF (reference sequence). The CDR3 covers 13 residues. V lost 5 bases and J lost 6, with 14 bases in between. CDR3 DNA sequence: TGTGCCACCAGCCCCCGACTAGGGCGCGAGCAGTACTTC. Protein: CATSPRLGREQYF.